This TCR beta chain emerged from a study of T cell clonality in common variable immunodeficiency. The ends were cut back, 4 bases at V and 2 bases at J, with 13 bases in the middle. The CDR3 covers 14 residues. CDR1 and CDR2 (germline): SQVTM, ANQGSEA. This clone was seen ten or more times. Antigen: not known. The read comes to an end 3 residues before the CDR3 does, leaving the germline J gene to fill in the end. Clones were read by immunoSEQ multiplex PCR, and TCRdb kept only the in-frame ones, dropping some. Recorded here are roughly 50,000 clones, none singletons. General observations from the study: Shared TCRbeta clones were fewer between CVID subjects than controls. In common variable immunodeficiency, TCR beta chains reportedly carried fewer deletions and N-nucleotide insertions.

The chain combines TRBV29-1 with TRBJ2-3; D might be TRBD2 (6 bases). Sequences were obtained from peripheral blood mononuclear cells. The TCR was taken from a person aged 18 to 75 in good health. CDR3 amino acids: CSVGSGLHTDTQYF. CDR3 bases read: TGCAGCGTTGGATCGGGACTCCACACAGATACG.